These 15 T cell receptor beta chains were all obtained from the same sample, sequenced in a study of PD-1 blockade in classical Hodgkin lymphoma. The sample's time point: cycle 4 day 1 (C4D1), after 5 to 7 weeks of nivolumab. Each patient relapsed following autologous stem cell transplantation, and prior brentuximab vedotin exposure differed. Sequencing was performed with immunoSEQ multiplex PCR; in TCRdb, only in-frame clones are kept and a portion is missing. The sample comprises about 96,000 clones, about 93% of which are singletons, and around 2% rests with the top ten. The source was peripheral blood mononuclear cells (PBMCs), collected before the fourth cycle of nivolumab. The receptors were gathered from a human donor with classical Hodgkin lymphoma.

This clone has more than one count but fewer than ten. The chain has TRBV21-1 and TRBJ1-5. TRBV21-1 is tagged as a pseudogene. The CDR3 runs 13 residues. In DNA form, the CDR3 reads TGTGCCAGCAGCGGGCGTAGTGGGGATCCCCAGCATTTT. Amino acids: CASSGRSGDPQHF.

The chain has TRBV10-2 and TRBJ1-3; 11 bases line up with TRBD1. The length of the CDR3 is 18 residues. Germline-derived CDR1 and CDR2 are WSHSY and SAAADI. V trimming: 3 bases; J trimming: 4 bases; junction bases outside the gene matches: 11. The CDR3 sequence: CASSDSGTGGQSGNTIYF. CDR3 sequence (DNA): TGCGCCAGCAGTGATTCGGGGACAGGGGGGCAGTCAGGAAACACCATATATTTT.

CDR3 DNA sequence: TGTGCCAGCAGTGAGACTAGCGGGAGGGCTCCTTACGAGCAGTACTTC. Residues: CASSETSGRAPYEQYF. The V call is TRBV28, the J call TRBJ2-7, with 14 bases lining up with TRBD2. CDR1 MDHEN and CDR2 SYDVKM come from the germline V gene. V lost 5 bases and J lost 4; bases outside the gene matches: 7. The CDR3 length is 16 residues. The entire variable domain, with the rest obtained from reference TRBV28 and TRBJ2-7, is as follows: DVKVTQSSRYLVKRTGEKVFLECVQDMDHENMFWYRQDPGLGLRLIYFSYDVKMKEKGDIPEGYSVSREKKERFSLILESASTNQTSMYLCASSETSGRAPYEQYFGPGTRLTVT.

The genes are TRBV19 and TRBJ2-5; D ambiguous. The germline CDR1 and CDR2 sequences are LNHDA and SQIVND (reference sequence). The CDR3 has 14 residues. Trimming removed 4 bases from V and 1 base from J, with 10 bases in between. The CDR3 bases are TGTGCCAGTAGTACAGACCCCCGCCAAGAGACCCAGTACTTC. Amino acids: CASSTDPRQETQYF. Full variable domain (missing parts from reference TRBV19 and TRBJ2-5): DGGITQSPKYLFRKEGQNVTLSCEQNLNHDAMYWYRQDPGQGLRLIYYSQIVNDFQKGDIAEGYSVSREKKESFPLTVTSAQKNPTAFYLCASSTDPRQETQYFGPGTRLLVL.

J is TRBJ2-7 and V is TRBV5-1; TRBD1 agrees at 7 bases. Germline V CDR1 and CDR2: SGHRS, YFSETQ. The CDR3 is 15 residues long. The V segment lost 0 bases and the J segment 4 bases; nucleotides outside the gene matches: 7. The CDR3 region has the DNA TGCGCCAGCAGCTTGGGACAGGGTGTGTTGTACGAGCAGTACTTC. It codes for CASSLGQGVLYEQYF. Filled out from reference TRBV5-1 and TRBJ2-7, the complete variable domain reads KAGVTQTPRYLIKTRGQQVTLSCSPISGHRSVSWYQQTPGQGLQFLFEYFSETQRNKGNFPGRFSGRQFSNSRSEMNVSTLELGDSALYLCASSLGQGVLYEQYFGPGTRLTVT.

The chain employs TRBV2 and TRBJ2-5; maybe TRBD1 (5 bases). The tail of the sequence fits TRBJ2-7 better, so the J call may be wrong. CDR1 is SNHLY, CDR2 FYNNEI, per germline. The CDR3 runs to 14 residues. This CDR3 reads CAIHKAGASYEQYF. The CDR3 DNA reads as TGTGCCATCCACAAGGCTGGGGCATCCTACGAGCAGTACTTC.

This clone was counted once. CDR3 loop: CASSLGQTGGYEQYF. CDR3 DNA sequence: TGCGCCAGCAGCCTGGGACAGACGGGCGGTTACGAGCAGTACTTC. The chain uses TRBV5-1 and TRBJ2-7, with 7 bases that match TRBD1. CDR3 length: 15 residues. The V segment lost 4 bases and the J segment 4 bases; nucleotides outside the gene matches: 11. Per germline, CDR1 SGHRS and CDR2 YFSETQ. The whole variable domain, remainder taken from reference TRBV5-1 and TRBJ2-7, is KAGVTQTPRYLIKTRGQQVTLSCSPISGHRSVSWYQQTPGQGLQFLFEYFSETQRNKGNFPGRFSGRQFSNSRSEMNVSTLELGDSALYLCASSLGQTGGYEQYFGPGTRLTVT.

The gene calls are TRBV5-8 and TRBJ1-2, with TRBD1 as a possible D gene (5 bases). The CDR3 runs 15 residues. CDR1 is SGHTS and CDR2 is YDEGEE in the germline V gene. The V gene lost 2 bases and the J gene lost 3 bases, with 14 bases spanning the gap. The DNA of the CDR3 is TGTGCCAGCAGCTTAAGTGGCAGGGAGCACTATGGCTACACCTTC. Its protein product is CASSLSGREHYGYTF.

This chain connects TRBV29-1 to TRBJ2-7, with D hard to call. Germline V gives CDR1 SQVTM, CDR2 ANQGSEA. V lost 7 bases to trimming and J lost 2 bases, with 18 bases between them. The CDR3 contains 14 residues. CDR3 bases: TGCAGCGCCTCTGCTAGATATCCTGCCTACGAGCAGTACTTC. Amino acids: CSASARYPAYEQYF.

The genes are TRBV19 and TRBJ2-7; D tentatively fits TRBD1 or TRBD2 (6 bases each). Germline-derived CDR1 and CDR2 are LNHDA and SQIVND (reference sequence). V shed 7 bases and J shed 5 bases, with 12 bases lying between them. The CDR3 has 12 amino acids. Here the CDR3 reads CASKGRGDEQYF. The CDR3, as DNA: TGTGCCAGTAAAGGTAGGGGGGACGAGCAGTACTTC.

The gene calls are TRBV18 and TRBJ2-7, with TRBD1 matching 9 bases. V shed 3 bases, J shed 1 base, and the junction held 10 bases outside the gene matches. The germline V gene has CDR1 KGHSH and CDR2 LQKENI. This CDR3 contains 17 residues. This CDR3 is CASSPISPGQGSYEQYF. CDR3 nucleotides: TGTGCCAGCTCACCTATTTCTCCGGGACAGGGTTCCTACGAGCAGTACTTC.

This sequence joins TRBV6-1 and TRBJ2-7; no firm D call. Germline V gene lookup returns CDR1 MNHNS and CDR2 SASEGT. CDR3 size: 15 residues. V was trimmed by 2 bases and J by 3 bases, leaving 14 bases between them. CDR3 coding DNA: TGTGCCAGCAGTGAACCTCCCTACGGGTTCTACGAGCAGTACTTC. Encoded protein: CASSEPPYGFYEQYF.

The chain employs TRBV6-1 and TRBJ2-3; TRBD2 aligns across 8 bases. V shed 9 bases, J shed 0 bases, and the junction held 8 bases outside the gene matches. This CDR3 has 15 residues. CDR1 is MNHNS, CDR2 SASEGT, per germline. In DNA, the CDR3 is TGTGCCAGTGCTATAGCGGGAAGCAGCACAGATACGCAGTATTTT. This translates into CASAIAGSSTDTQYF.

The V call is TRBV6-5, the J call TRBJ2-7, with 8 bases lining up with TRBD1. V dropped 5 bases and J dropped 3; count of bases not matched to a gene: 9. The germline gives CDR1 MNHEY, CDR2 SVGAGI. This CDR3 is 15 amino acids long. This chain's CDR3 is CASSSRTGSDYEQYF. CDR3 bases: TGTGCCAGCAGTAGTCGGACAGGGAGCGACTACGAGCAGTACTTC.

The V and J genes are TRBV19 and TRBJ2-3, with 7 bases aligning to TRBD2. Per germline, CDR1 LNHDA and CDR2 SQIVND (reference sequence). With 8 bases clipped from V and 1 base from J, the junction kept 6 bases outside the gene matches. This CDR3 is built from 14 residues. The CDR3 DNA follows: TGTGCCAGTCGGGAGGAAGCGGGCACAGATACGCAGTATTTT. The encoded protein is CASREEAGTDTQYF.